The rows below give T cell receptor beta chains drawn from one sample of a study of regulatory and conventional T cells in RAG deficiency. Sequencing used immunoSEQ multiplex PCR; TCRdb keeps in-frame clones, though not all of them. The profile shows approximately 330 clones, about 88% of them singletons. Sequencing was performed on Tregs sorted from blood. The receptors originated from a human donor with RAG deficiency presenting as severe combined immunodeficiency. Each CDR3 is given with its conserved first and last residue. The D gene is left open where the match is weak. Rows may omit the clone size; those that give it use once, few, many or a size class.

CDR3 protein: CATWTGNTGELFF
CDR3 DNA: TGCGCCACCTGGACAGGGAACACCGGGGAGCTGTTTTTT
V gene: TRBV5-1
clone size: NA
D gene: TRBD1
J gene: TRBJ2-2

CDR3 protein: CASSLPQGGNTDTQYF
CDR3 DNA: TGTGCCAGCAGCTTACCACAGGGGGGAAATACAGATACGCAGTATTTT
V gene: TRBV11-3
clone size: NA
D gene: TRBD1
J gene: TRBJ2-3

CDR3 protein: CAWMEGHPFSYEQYF
CDR3 DNA: TGTGCCTGGATGGAAGGACACCCATTCTCCTACGAGCAGTACTTC
V gene: TRBV30
clone size: NA
D gene: NA
J gene: TRBJ2-7

CDR3 protein: CASSLRQATDTQYF
CDR3 DNA: TGTGCCAGCAGCCTCCGACAGGCCACAGATACGCAGTATTTT
V gene: TRBV7-3
clone size: NA
D gene: NA
J gene: TRBJ2-3

CDR3 protein: CASSRSMLHVLDEQYF
CDR3 DNA: TGTGCCAGCAGCCGGTCTATGCTACACGTGTTAGACGAGCAGTACTTC
V gene: TRBV21-1
clone size: few
D gene: NA
J gene: TRBJ2-7

CDR3 protein: CASSSWTGTSWEQYF
CDR3 DNA: TGTGCCAGCAGCTCCTGGACAGGGACTTCTTGGGAGCAGTACTTC
V gene: TRBV7-9
clone size: NA
D gene: TRBD1
J gene: TRBJ2-7

CDR3 protein: CASSQDWHQETQYF
CDR3 DNA: TGCGCCAGCAGCCAAGATTGGCACCAAGAGACCCAGTACTTC
V gene: TRBV4-3
clone size: once
D gene: NA
J gene: TRBJ2-5

CDR3 protein: CASSLVGLAGGEAKNIQYF
CDR3 DNA: TGTGCCAGCAGTTTAGTAGGACTAGCGGGGGGGGAAGCCAAAAACATTCAGTACTTC
V gene: TRBV27
clone size: once
D gene: TRBD2
J gene: TRBJ2-4

CDR3 protein: CASSLGTFTGELFF
CDR3 DNA: TGTGCCAGCAGCTTGGGCACCTTTACCGGGGAGCTGTTTTTT
V gene: TRBV5-4
clone size: NA
D gene: NA
J gene: TRBJ2-2

CDR3 protein: CSVDPEETQYF
CDR3 DNA: TGCAGCGTTGACCCAGAGGAGACCCAGTACTTC
V gene: TRBV29-1
clone size: NA
D gene: NA
J gene: TRBJ2-5

CDR3 protein: CASSLSHAGGFYEQYF
CDR3 DNA: TGTGCCAGCAGCCTCTCGCACGCAGGGGGCTTCTACGAGCAGTACTTC
V gene: TRBV7-3
clone size: NA
D gene: TRBD1
J gene: TRBJ2-7

CDR3 protein: CASSLVHVQETQYF
CDR3 DNA: TGCGCCAGCAGCTTGGTACACGTACAAGAGACCCAGTACTTC
V gene: TRBV5-1
clone size: few
D gene: NA
J gene: TRBJ2-5

CDR3 protein: CATSSRSGANVLTF
CDR3 DNA: TGTGCCACCAGCAGCCGCTCCGGGGCCAACGTCCTGACTTTC
V gene: TRBV15
clone size: NA
D gene: NA
J gene: TRBJ2-6

CDR3 protein: CASSEETENTEAFF
CDR3 DNA: TGTGCCAGCAGTGAGGAGACTGAGAACACTGAAGCTTTCTTT
V gene: TRBV6-4
clone size: NA
D gene: NA
J gene: TRBJ1-1

CDR3 protein: CASRSKLANTIRTEAFF
CDR3 DNA: TGTGCCAGCAGGTCGAAGTTAGCTAACACAATTCGCACTGAAGCTTTCTTT
V gene: TRBV21-1
clone size: NA
D gene: NA
J gene: TRBJ1-1

CDR3 protein: CASSLEGDTQYF
CDR3 DNA: TGTGCCAGCAGCTTAGAGGGAGATACGCAGTATTTT
V gene: TRBV7-9
clone size: NA
D gene: NA
J gene: TRBJ2-3

CDR3 protein: CASSRGDYEQYF
CDR3 DNA: TGTGCCAGCAGCCGAGGGGACTACGAGCAGTACTTC
V gene: TRBV6-9
clone size: NA
D gene: NA
J gene: TRBJ2-7

CDR3 protein: CASSPPPGYGYEQYF
CDR3 DNA: TGTGCCAGCTCACCCCCCCCCGGTTATGGCTACGAGCAGTACTTC
V gene: TRBV18
clone size: NA
D gene: NA
J gene: TRBJ2-7

CDR3 protein: CASSGETQYF
CDR3 DNA: TGTGCCAGCTCGGGTGAGACCCAGTACTTC
V gene: TRBV18
clone size: NA
D gene: NA
J gene: TRBJ2-5

CDR3 protein: CASRYTGGVREIAKNIQYF
CDR3 DNA: TGTGCCAGCAGATATACAGGGGGCGTGAGGGAGATAGCCAAAAACATTCAGTACTTC
V gene: TRBV28
clone size: NA
D gene: TRBD1
J gene: TRBJ2-4

CDR3 protein: CASSPGTQETQYF
CDR3 DNA: TGTGCCAGCAGTCCAGGGACCCAAGAGACCCAGTACTTC
V gene: TRBV9
clone size: once
D gene: NA
J gene: TRBJ2-5

CDR3 protein: CASSLNGRLRLYEQYF
CDR3 DNA: TGTGCCAGCAGTTTAAATGGTCGTCTGAGACTCTACGAGCAGTACTTC
V gene: TRBV27
clone size: NA
D gene: NA
J gene: TRBJ2-7

CDR3 protein: CASSWATDTQYF
CDR3 DNA: TGTGCCAGCAGCTGGGCCACAGATACGCAGTATTTT
V gene: TRBV7-2
clone size: NA
D gene: NA
J gene: TRBJ2-3

CDR3 protein: CASRPRGGEVEQYF
CDR3 DNA: TGTGCCAGTAGACCGAGGGGGGGAGAGGTCGAGCAGTACTTC
V gene: TRBV19
clone size: NA
D gene: NA
J gene: TRBJ2-7

CDR3 protein: CASSEHAVGDVDTGELFF
CDR3 DNA: TGTGCCAGCAGTGAACATGCTGTAGGAGACGTCGACACCGGGGAGCTGTTTTTT
V gene: TRBV14
clone size: NA
D gene: NA
J gene: TRBJ2-2

CDR3 protein: CASSSSGGAGYRELFF
CDR3 DNA: TGCGCCAGCAGCTCTTCAGGGGGCGCGGGGTACCGGGAGCTGTTTTTT
V gene: TRBV5-1
clone size: NA
D gene: TRBD1
J gene: TRBJ2-2

CDR3 protein: CASGSLVSRKIYGYTF
CDR3 DNA: TGTGCCAGCGGTTCTCTTGTCTCGCGAAAGATCTATGGCTACACCTTC
V gene: TRBV5-5
clone size: NA
D gene: NA
J gene: TRBJ1-2

CDR3 protein: CASSPGQGVQTQYF
CDR3 DNA: TGTGCCAGCAGCCCGGGACAGGGAGTGCAGACCCAGTACTTC
V gene: TRBV7-9
clone size: NA
D gene: TRBD1
J gene: TRBJ2-5

CDR3 protein: CASSYSRVYNEQFF
CDR3 DNA: TGTGCCAGCAGTTACTCGAGGGTATACAATGAGCAGTTCTTC
V gene: TRBV6-6
clone size: NA
D gene: NA
J gene: TRBJ2-1

CDR3 protein: CASRTNSNQPQHF
CDR3 DNA: TGTGCCAGCAGGACAAATAGCAATCAGCCCCAGCATTTT
V gene: TRBV6-5
clone size: NA
D gene: NA
J gene: TRBJ1-5

CDR3 protein: CASSPPGLHYEQYF
CDR3 DNA: TGTGCCAGCAGCCCTCCGGGACTCCACTACGAGCAGTACTTC
V gene: TRBV28
clone size: NA
D gene: NA
J gene: TRBJ2-7

CDR3 protein: CASSLANRDGHNQPQHF
CDR3 DNA: TGTGCCAGCAGTTTAGCTAACCGGGACGGACACAATCAGCCCCAGCATTTT
V gene: TRBV28
clone size: NA
D gene: NA
J gene: TRBJ1-5

CDR3 protein: CASSLTNVGNTIYF
CDR3 DNA: TGTGCCAGCAGCTTAACAAACGTTGGAAACACCATATATTTT
V gene: TRBV7-3
clone size: NA
D gene: NA
J gene: TRBJ1-3

CDR3 protein: CASSFVGTEAFF
CDR3 DNA: TGTGCCAGCAGTTTCGTGGGTACTGAAGCTTTCTTT
V gene: TRBV27
clone size: NA
D gene: NA
J gene: TRBJ1-1

CDR3 protein: CASSRATLRETQYF
CDR3 DNA: TGTGCCAGCAGTCGGGCTACCCTGCGGGAGACCCAGTACTTC
V gene: TRBV28
clone size: NA
D gene: NA
J gene: TRBJ2-5

CDR3 protein: CASSLVYEQYF
CDR3 DNA: TGTGCCAGCAGCTTAGTGTACGAGCAGTACTTC
V gene: TRBV11-2
clone size: NA
D gene: NA
J gene: TRBJ2-7

CDR3 protein: CSAHAYKKETQYF
CDR3 DNA: TGCAGCGCCCATGCTTACAAAAAAGAGACCCAGTACTTC
V gene: TRBV29-1
clone size: NA
D gene: NA
J gene: TRBJ2-5

CDR3 protein: CASSRYLRDIQYF
CDR3 DNA: TGTGCCAGCAGCCGATACCTGAGGGACATTCAGTACTTC
V gene: TRBV7-2
clone size: NA
D gene: NA
J gene: TRBJ2-4

CDR3 protein: CASSVGTAYQETQYF
CDR3 DNA: TGTGCCAGCAGCGTAGGGACAGCTTACCAAGAGACCCAGTACTTC
V gene: TRBV9
clone size: NA
D gene: NA
J gene: TRBJ2-5

CDR3 protein: CASSLARGLAVAPDTQYF
CDR3 DNA: TGTGCCAGCAGCTTAGCGCGCGGACTAGCGGTTGCCCCAGATACGCAGTATTTT
V gene: TRBV7-6
clone size: once
D gene: TRBD2
J gene: TRBJ2-3

CDR3 protein: CASSSFSTGNTGELFF
CDR3 DNA: TGTGCCAGCAGCTCTTTTTCCACAGGGAACACCGGGGAGCTGTTTTTT
V gene: TRBV7-8
clone size: NA
D gene: NA
J gene: TRBJ2-2

CDR3 protein: CASQNDLPGKTYGYTF
CDR3 DNA: TGTGCCAGCCAAAATGACTTACCAGGAAAGACCTATGGCTACACCTTC
V gene: TRBV5-4
clone size: once
D gene: NA
J gene: TRBJ1-2

CDR3 protein: CASSECISRKTYGYTF
CDR3 DNA: TGTGCCAGCAGTGAATGTATCTCGCGAAAGACCTATGGCTACACCTTC
V gene: TRBV5-5
clone size: NA
D gene: NA
J gene: TRBJ1-2